This T cell receptor beta chain was captured by sequencing in a study of blood T cell repertoires in COVID-19. Study context: Whether acute or convalescent, the COVID-19 samples came from the United States, Italy and Spain. Sources were T cells, B-cell-depleted T cells, or PBMCs; the material itself was cDNA or gDNA.

In the authors' methods: The authors estimated nucleated cell counts from reference gene primer amplification. The protocol was immunoSEQ multiplex PCR, while the TCRdb copy is restricted to in-frame clones and leaves out a portion. That table furnishes V, J and clone size, whereas the DNA furnished D and trimming. The sample has around 54,000 clones; less than 95% are singletons. The CDR3 loop spans 16 amino acids. Germline V CDR1 and CDR2: ENHRY, SYGVKD. V was clipped by 6 bases and J by 2 bases, with 14 bases between them. This clone showed up just a few times. Material: peripheral blood. This clonotype was obtained from a human donor in a cohort sampled during active COVID-19. V gene TRBV10-3 combines with J gene TRBJ1-6; D is possibly TRBD1 (5 bases). The CDR3 DNA follows: TGTGCCATCAGCGCGGAGGGACCTACCTATAATTCACCCCTCCACTTT. Protein product: CAISAEGPTYNSPLHF.